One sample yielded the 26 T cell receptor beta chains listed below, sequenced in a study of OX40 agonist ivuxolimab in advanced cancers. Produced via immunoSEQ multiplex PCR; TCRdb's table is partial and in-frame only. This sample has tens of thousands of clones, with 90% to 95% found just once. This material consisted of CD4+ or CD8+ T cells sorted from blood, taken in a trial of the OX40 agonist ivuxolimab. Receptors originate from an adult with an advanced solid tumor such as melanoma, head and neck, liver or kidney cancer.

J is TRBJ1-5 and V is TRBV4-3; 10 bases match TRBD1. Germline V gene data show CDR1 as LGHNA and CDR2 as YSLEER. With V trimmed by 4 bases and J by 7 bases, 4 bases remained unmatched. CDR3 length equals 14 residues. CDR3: CASSPWTGGQPQHF. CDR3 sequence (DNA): TGCGCCAGCAGCCCTTGGACAGGGGGGCAGCCCCAGCATTTT.

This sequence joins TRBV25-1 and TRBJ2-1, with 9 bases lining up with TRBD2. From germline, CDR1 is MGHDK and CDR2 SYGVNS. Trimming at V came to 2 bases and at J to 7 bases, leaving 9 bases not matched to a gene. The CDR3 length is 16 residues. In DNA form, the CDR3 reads TGTGCCAGCAGTGAAGGGATCGGCGGGAGGGCGAATGAGCAGTTCTTC. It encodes CASSEGIGGRANEQFF.

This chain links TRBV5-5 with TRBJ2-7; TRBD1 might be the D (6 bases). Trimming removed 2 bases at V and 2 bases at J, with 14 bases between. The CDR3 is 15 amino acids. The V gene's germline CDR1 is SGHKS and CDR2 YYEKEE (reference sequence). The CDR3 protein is CASSLLTGNPYEQYF. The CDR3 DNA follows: TGTGCCAGCAGCTTATTGACAGGCAACCCCTACGAGCAGTACTTC.

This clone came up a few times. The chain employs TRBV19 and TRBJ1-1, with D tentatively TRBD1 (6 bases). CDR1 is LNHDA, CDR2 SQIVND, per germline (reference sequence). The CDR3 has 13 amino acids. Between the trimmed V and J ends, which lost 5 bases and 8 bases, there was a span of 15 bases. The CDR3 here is CASSFSGQKEAFF. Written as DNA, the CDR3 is TGTGCCAGTAGTTTCTCCGGACAGAAAGAAGCTTTCTTT. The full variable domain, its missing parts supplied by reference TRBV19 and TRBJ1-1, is DGGITQSPKYLFRKEGQNVTLSCEQNLNHDAMYWYRQDPGQGLRLIYYSQIVNDFQKGDIAEGYSVSREKKESFPLTVTSAQKNPTAFYLCASSFSGQKEAFFGQGTRLTVV.

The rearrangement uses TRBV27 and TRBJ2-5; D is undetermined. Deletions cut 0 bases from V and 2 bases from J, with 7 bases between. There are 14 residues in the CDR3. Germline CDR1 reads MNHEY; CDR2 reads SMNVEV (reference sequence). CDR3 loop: CASSLSGWQETQYF. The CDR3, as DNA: TGTGCCAGCAGTTTATCAGGATGGCAAGAGACCCAGTACTTC.

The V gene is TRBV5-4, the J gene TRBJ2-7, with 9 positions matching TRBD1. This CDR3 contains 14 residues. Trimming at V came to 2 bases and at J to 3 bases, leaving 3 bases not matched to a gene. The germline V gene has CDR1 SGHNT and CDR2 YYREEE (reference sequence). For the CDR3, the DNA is TGTGCCAGCAGCTTTGGACAGGGGTTCTACGAGCAGTACTTC. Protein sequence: CASSFGQGFYEQYF.

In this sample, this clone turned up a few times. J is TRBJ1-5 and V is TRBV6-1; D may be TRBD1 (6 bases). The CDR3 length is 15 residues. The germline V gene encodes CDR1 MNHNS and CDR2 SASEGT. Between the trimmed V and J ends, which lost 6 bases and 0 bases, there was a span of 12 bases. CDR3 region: CASSGGPGSNQPQHF. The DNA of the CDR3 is TGTGCCAGCAGCGGGGGGCCTGGTAGCAATCAGCCCCAGCATTTT.

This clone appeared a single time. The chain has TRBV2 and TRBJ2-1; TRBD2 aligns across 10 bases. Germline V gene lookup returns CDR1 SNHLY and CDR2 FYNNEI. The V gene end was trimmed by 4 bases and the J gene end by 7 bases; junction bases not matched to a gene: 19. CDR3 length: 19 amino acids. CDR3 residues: CASSVGRNLAGEFYNEQFF. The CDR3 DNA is TGTGCCAGCAGTGTAGGGCGAAATCTAGCGGGAGAGTTTTATAATGAGCAGTTCTTC.

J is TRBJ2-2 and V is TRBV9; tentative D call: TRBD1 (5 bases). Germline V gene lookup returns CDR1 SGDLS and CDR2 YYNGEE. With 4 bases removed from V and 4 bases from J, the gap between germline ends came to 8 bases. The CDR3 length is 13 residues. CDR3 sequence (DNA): TGTGCCAGCAGCTTAACAGGCACCGGGGAGCTGTTTTTT. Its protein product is CASSLTGTGELFF.

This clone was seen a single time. CDR3 in amino acids: CASSQEAPARGTGQYF. The CDR3, as DNA: TGCGCCAGCAGCCAAGAAGCCCCCGCGAGGGGGACGGGGCAGTACTTC. This rearrangement joins TRBV4-1 to TRBJ2-7; tentative D call: TRBD1 (6 bases). CDR3 length: 16 amino acids. V lost 0 bases and J lost 9, with 21 bases in between. Germline V gives CDR1 MGHRA, CDR2 YSYEKL.

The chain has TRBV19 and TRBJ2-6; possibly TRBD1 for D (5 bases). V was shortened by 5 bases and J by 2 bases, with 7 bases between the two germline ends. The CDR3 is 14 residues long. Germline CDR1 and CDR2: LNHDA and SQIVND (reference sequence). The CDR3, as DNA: TGTGCCAGTAGTGACAGCCCTGGGGCCAACGTCCTGACTTTC. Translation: CASSDSPGANVLTF. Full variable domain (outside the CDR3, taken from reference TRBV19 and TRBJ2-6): DGGITQSPKYLFRKEGQNVTLSCEQNLNHDAMYWYRQDPGQGLRLIYYSQIVNDFQKGDIAEGYSVSREKKESFPLTVTSAQKNPTAFYLCASSDSPGANVLTFGAGSRLTVL.

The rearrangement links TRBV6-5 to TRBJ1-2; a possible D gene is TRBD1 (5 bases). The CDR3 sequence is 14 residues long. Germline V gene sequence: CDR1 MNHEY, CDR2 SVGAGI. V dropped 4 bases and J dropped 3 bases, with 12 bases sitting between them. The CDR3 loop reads CASSSGTGYYGYTF. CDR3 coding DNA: TGTGCCAGCAGTTCGGGGACGGGTTACTATGGCTACACCTTC.

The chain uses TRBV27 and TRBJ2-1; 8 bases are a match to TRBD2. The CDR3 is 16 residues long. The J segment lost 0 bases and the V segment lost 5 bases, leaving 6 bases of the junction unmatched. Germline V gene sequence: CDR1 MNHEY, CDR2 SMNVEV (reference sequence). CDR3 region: CASSGAGGRSYNEQFF. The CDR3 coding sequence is TGTGCCAGCAGTGGGGCGGGAGGCCGCTCCTACAATGAGCAGTTCTTC.

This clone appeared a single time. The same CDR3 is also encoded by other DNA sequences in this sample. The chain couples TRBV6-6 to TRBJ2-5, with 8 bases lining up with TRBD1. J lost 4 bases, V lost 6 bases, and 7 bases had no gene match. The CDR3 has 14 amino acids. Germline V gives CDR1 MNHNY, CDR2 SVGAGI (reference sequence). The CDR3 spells CASSSDRGGETQYF. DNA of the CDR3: TGTGCCAGCAGCTCAGACAGGGGAGGAGAGACCCAGTACTTC.

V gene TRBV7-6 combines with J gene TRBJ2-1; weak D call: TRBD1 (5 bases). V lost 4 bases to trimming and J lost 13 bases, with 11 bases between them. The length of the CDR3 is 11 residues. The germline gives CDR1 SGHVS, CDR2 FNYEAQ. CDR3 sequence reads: CASSSDSAQFF. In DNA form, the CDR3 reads TGTGCCAGCAGCTCAGACAGTGCCCAGTTCTTC.

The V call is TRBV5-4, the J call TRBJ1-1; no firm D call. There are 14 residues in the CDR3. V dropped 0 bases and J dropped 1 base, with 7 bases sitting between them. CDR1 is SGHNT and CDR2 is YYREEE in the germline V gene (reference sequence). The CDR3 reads CASSLDPGNTEAFF. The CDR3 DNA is TGTGCCAGCAGCTTGGATCCAGGGAACACTGAAGCTTTCTTT.

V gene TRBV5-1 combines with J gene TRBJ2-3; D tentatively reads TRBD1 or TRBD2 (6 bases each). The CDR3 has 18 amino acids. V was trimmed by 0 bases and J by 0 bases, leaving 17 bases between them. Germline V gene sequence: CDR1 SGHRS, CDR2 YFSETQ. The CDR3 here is CASSLALRGRGSTDTQYF. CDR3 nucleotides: TGCGCCAGCAGCTTGGCCCTCCGGGGGCGGGGTAGCACAGATACGCAGTATTTT.

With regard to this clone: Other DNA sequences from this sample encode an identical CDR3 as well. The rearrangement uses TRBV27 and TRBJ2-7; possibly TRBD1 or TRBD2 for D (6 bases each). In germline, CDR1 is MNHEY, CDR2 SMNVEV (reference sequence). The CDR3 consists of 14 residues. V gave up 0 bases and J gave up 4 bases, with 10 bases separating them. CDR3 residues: CASSLSGGPYEQYF. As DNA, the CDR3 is TGTGCCAGCAGTTTATCTGGGGGGCCATACGAGCAGTACTTC.

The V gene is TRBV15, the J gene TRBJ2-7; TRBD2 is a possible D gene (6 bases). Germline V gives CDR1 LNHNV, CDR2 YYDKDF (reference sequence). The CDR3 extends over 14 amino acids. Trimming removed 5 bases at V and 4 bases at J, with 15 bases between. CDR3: CATSESGVGYEQYF. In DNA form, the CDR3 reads TGTGCCACCAGCGAGTCGGGGGTGGGGTACGAGCAGTACTTC.

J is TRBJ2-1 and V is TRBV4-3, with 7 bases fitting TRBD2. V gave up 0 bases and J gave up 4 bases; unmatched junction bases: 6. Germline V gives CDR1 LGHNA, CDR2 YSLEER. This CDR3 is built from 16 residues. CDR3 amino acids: CASSQDPGEGYNEQFF. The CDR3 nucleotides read TGCGCCAGCAGCCAAGACCCTGGGGAGGGGTACAATGAGCAGTTCTTC.

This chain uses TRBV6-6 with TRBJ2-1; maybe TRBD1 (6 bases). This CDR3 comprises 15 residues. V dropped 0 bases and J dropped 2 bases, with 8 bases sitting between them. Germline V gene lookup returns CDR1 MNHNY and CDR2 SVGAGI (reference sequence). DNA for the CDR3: TGTGCCAGCAGTTACTCGAAGGGGGCCTACAATGAGCAGTTCTTC. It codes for CASSYSKGAYNEQFF.

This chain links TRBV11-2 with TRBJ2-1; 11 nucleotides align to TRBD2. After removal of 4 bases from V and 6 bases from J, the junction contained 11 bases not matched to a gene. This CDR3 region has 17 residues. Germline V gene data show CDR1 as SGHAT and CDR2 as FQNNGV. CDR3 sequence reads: CASSSRPASGRSNEQFF. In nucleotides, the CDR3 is TGTGCCAGCAGCTCCCGCCCCGCTAGCGGGAGGAGCAATGAGCAGTTCTTC.

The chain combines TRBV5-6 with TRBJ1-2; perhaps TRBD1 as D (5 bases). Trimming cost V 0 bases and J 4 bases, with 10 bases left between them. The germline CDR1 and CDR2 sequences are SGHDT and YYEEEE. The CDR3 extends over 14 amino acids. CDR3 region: CASSLVSGLYGYTF. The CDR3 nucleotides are TGTGCCAGCAGCTTGGTATCGGGGCTCTATGGCTACACCTTC.

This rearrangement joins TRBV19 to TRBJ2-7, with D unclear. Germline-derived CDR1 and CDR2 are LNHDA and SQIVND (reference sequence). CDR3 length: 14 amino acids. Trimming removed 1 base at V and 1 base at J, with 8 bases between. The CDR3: CASSIGARSYEQYF. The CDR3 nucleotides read TGTGCCAGTAGTATAGGGGCACGTTCCTACGAGCAGTACTTC.

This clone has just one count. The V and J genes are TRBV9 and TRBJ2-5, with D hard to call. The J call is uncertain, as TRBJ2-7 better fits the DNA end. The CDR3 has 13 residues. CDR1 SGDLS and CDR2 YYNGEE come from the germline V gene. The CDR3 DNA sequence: TGTGCCAGCAGTCCTGACGGGTCCTACGAGCAGTACTTC. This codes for CASSPDGSYEQYF.

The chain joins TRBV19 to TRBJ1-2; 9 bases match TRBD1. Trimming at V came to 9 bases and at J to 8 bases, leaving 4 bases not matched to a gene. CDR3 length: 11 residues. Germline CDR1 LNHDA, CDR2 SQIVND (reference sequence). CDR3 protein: CASRTGGGYTF. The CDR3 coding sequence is TGTGCCAGCCGTACAGGGGGCGGCTACACCTTC.